This T cell receptor (beta chain) was obtained from a study of CD8 T cells in Susac syndrome. This clonotype was detected a few times. Reverse transcription of roughly 0.5 to 1 ug RNA was carried out with random hexamers. TCRdb redid the calling of the immunoSEQ multiplex PCR reads with MiXCR, one entry per CDR3 protein. The data show hundreds of thousands of distinct CDR3 sequences, around 93% seen once. This CDR3 has 14 residues. V was pared by 4 bases and J by 3 bases, with 5 bases of the junction left unmatched. Per germline, CDR1 SGHRS and CDR2 YFSETQ. The sequence came from a human donor with multiple sclerosis. The chain has TRBV5-1 and TRBJ2-3; 7 bases are shared with TRBD2. Sequenced sample: CD4+ T cells from PBMCs. In DNA, the CDR3 is TGCGCCAGCAGCGAGGGACTATCAACAGATACGCAGTATTTT. It yields the protein CASSEGLSTDTQYF.